Listed below are T cell receptor beta chains from one sample, sequenced in a study of shared clonotypes between healthy human individuals. TCRdb keeps only in-frame clones here, not all; method: immunoSEQ multiplex PCR. Of 2 million to 3 million clones listed, 93% were seen once; the top ten hold around 0.37%. Material for sequencing was naive CD4+ T cells from PBMCs. These TCRs come from a young man in good health. Some clones in this sample may be carry-over from other donors' samples. Both conserved end residues are part of each CDR3. The D gene is left open where the match is weak. Clone size appears in some rows only: once, few, many, or a class for an expanded clone.

>TRBJ2-7|TRBV7-2|-|TRBD2|17
CASSFLQAGRRSYEQYF
TGTGCCAGCAGCTTCCTCCAAGCGGGACGCCGGTCCTACGAGCAGTACTTC
>TRBJ1-2|TRBV6-6|-|-|15
CASSYSRGKAYGYTF
TGTGCCAGCAGTTACTCCAGGGGAAAGGCCTATGGCTACACCTTC
>TRBJ2-2|TRBV11-3|-|-|12
CASSSESGELFF
TGTGCCAGCAGCTCGGAGTCCGGGGAGCTGTTTTTT
>TRBJ2-7|TRBV4-2|-|TRBD2|15
CASSQGTSEVWEQYF
TGTGCCAGCAGCCAGGGGACTAGCGAGGTGTGGGAGCAGTACTTC
>TRBJ1-2|TRBV29-1|-|-|13
CSVEFGTNYGYTF
TGCAGCGTTGAGTTTGGAACTAACTATGGCTACACCTTC
>TRBJ2-7|TRBV28|-|-|15
CASSPHGVGTYEQYF
TGTGCCAGCAGTCCCCACGGGGTAGGTACCTACGAGCAGTACTTC
>TRBJ2-3|TRBV6-1|-|TRBD1|14
CATEVKTGIHTQYF
TGTGCCACCGAAGTAAAGACAGGGATACATACGCAGTATTTT
>TRBJ1-2|TRBV25-1|once|TRBD1|16
CASSHPGQHSNYGYTF
TGTGCCAGTAGTCATCCGGGACAGCACTCTAACTATGGCTACACCTTC
>TRBJ2-7|TRBV5-8|-|TRBD1|14
CASSPGQGAYEQYF
TGTGCCAGCAGCCCCGGACAGGGGGCGTACGAGCAGTACTTC
>TRBJ1-5|TRBV7-2|-|-|14
CASNTAGFNQPQHF
TGTGCCAGCAACACAGCGGGGTTCAATCAGCCCCAGCATTTT
>TRBJ2-3|TRBV7-9|once|TRBD2|16
CASSLVLAGSTDTQYF
TGTGCCAGCAGCTTAGTTTTAGCGGGGAGCACAGATACGCAGTATTTT
>TRBJ2-1|TRBV6-6|-|TRBD2|16
CASRGLAATTYNEQFF
TGTGCCAGCAGAGGACTAGCGGCCACTACCTACAATGAGCAGTTCTTC
>TRBJ1-5|TRBV5-8|-|-|16
CASSLVVGVGNQPQHF
TGTGCCAGCAGCTTGGTTGTGGGAGTGGGGAATCAGCCCCAGCATTTT
>TRBJ1-5|TRBV5-1|-|TRBD1|15
CASSLGDSGNQPQHF
TGCGCCAGCAGCTTAGGGGACAGCGGAAATCAGCCCCAGCATTTT
>TRBJ2-3|TRBV19|-|-|17
CASTPTPDTPSTDTQYF
TGTGCCAGTACCCCGACCCCCGACACCCCTAGCACAGATACGCAGTATTTT
>TRBJ2-5|TRBV7-2|-|-|14
CASSSGRLQETQYF
TGTGCCAGCAGCTCAGGACGGTTACAAGAGACCCAGTACTTC
>TRBJ1-2|TRBV6-1|once|-|15
CATSSTGPVIKGYTF
TGTGCCACCTCTTCAACGGGGCCGGTTATCAAAGGCTACACCTTC
>TRBJ1-4|TRBV28|-|-|17
CASSFPGRGSSGEKLFF
TGTGCCAGCAGTTTTCCGGGGCGCGGTTCGTCGGGTGAAAAACTGTTTTTT
>TRBJ1-2|TRBV6-1|-|-|13
CASTLTSNYGYTF
TGTGCCAGCACGTTGACATCTAACTATGGCTACACCTTC
>TRBJ2-3|TRBV7-9|once|TRBD2|14
CASSELAGTDTQYF
TGTGCCAGCAGCGAACTAGCGGGAACAGATACGCAGTATTTT
>TRBJ2-2|TRBV19|-|TRBD1|16
CASNPRDRIQTGELFF
TGTGCCAGTAATCCCCGGGACAGGATCCAAACCGGGGAGCTGTTTTTT
>TRBJ2-3|TRBV4-3|-|TRBD2|17
CASSQDARRESTDTQYF
TGCGCCAGCAGCCAAGATGCGCGGCGGGAGAGCACAGATACGCAGTATTTT
>TRBJ1-2|TRBV6-6|-|-|14
CASGYGGGNYGYTF
TGTGCCAGCGGATATGGGGGCGGAAACTATGGCTACACCTTC
>TRBJ2-1|TRBV28|-|TRBD2|15
CASPPSGTHYNEQFF
TGTGCCAGCCCCCCTAGCGGGACCCATTACAATGAGCAGTTCTTC
>TRBJ2-6|TRBV11-1|-|-|18
CASSLGERTFSGANVLTF
TGTGCCAGCAGCTTAGGGGAGCGTACCTTCTCTGGGGCCAACGTCCTGACTTTC
>TRBJ1-4|TRBV10-2|-|TRBD1|13
CASRLQGGEKLFF
TGCGCCAGCAGATTACAGGGGGGGGAAAAACTGTTTTTT
>TRBJ2-2|TRBV29-1|-|-|17
CSVEEGGRGGWDGELFF
TGCAGCGTTGAAGAAGGGGGTCGGGGCGGATGGGACGGGGAGCTGTTTTTT